This TCR beta chain came from a study of T cells in Graves' hyperthyroidism and ophthalmopathy. This clonotype was detected many times. Its target is unknown. This CDR3 is 15 amino acids long. With 5 bases clipped from V and 5 bases from J, the junction kept 11 bases outside the gene matches. Germline V lookup: CDR1 SGHAT, CDR2 FQDESV (reference sequence). Study-wide results and limits: Ophthalmopathy could be told apart from stable hyperthyroidism with a 13 V-J model. Model predictions of ophthalmopathy came a median roughly 6.4 months before onset. Most thyroid clonotypes with frequency above 0.001 were detected in blood.

Any patient presenting with uncontrolled infection, other autoimmune disease, pregnancy or lactation was left out. RNA transcripts provided the source from which TCR beta CDR3 regions were amplified. In the first-round RT-PCR of the TCR CDR3, the HTBI primer set was used. Using its own MiXCR run on the multiplex PCR reads, TCRdb lists one record per CDR3 protein. The table lists about 640,000 distinct CDR3 sequences, 20% of them singletons, with around a third in the top ten. The source material was blood. The source is a man aged 25-45 years with Graves' ophthalmopathy. This chain uses TRBV11-1 with TRBJ2-7; TRBD1 agrees at 8 bases. The CDR3 spells CASSRLQGGRDEQYF. CDR3 nucleotide sequence: TGTGCCAGCAGCCGACTACAGGGGGGAAGAGACGAGCAGTACTTC.